The 9 T cell receptor beta chains listed next were all sequenced from one sample in a study of blood T cell repertoires in COVID-19. TCRdb's table, derived via immunoSEQ multiplex PCR, lists solely in-frame clones and lacks some. The data contain 55,000 to 80,000 clones, approximately 82% of them singletons. What was sequenced was peripheral blood. The receptors originated from a man between 50 and 59 years old with active COVID-19.

The V and J genes are TRBV5-1 and TRBJ2-7; D perhaps matches TRBD2 (5 bases). V gave up 0 bases and J gave up 5 bases, with 12 bases separating them. From germline, CDR1 is SGHRS and CDR2 YFSETQ. The CDR3 has 14 residues. The CDR3 spells CASSLGGILNEQYF. For the CDR3, the DNA is TGCGCCAGCAGCTTGGGAGGGATTCTAAACGAGCAGTACTTC.

The chain combines TRBV4-2 with TRBJ2-1; 7 nucleotides align to TRBD1. V lost 4 bases and J lost 6; bases outside the gene matches: 6. Germline assignment: CDR1 LGHNA and CDR2 YNFKEQ. This CDR3 region has 14 residues. The CDR3 DNA reads as TGTGCCAGCAGCCCCGAGGGGGCCCCCAATGAGCAGTTCTTC. Its protein product is CASSPEGAPNEQFF.

The V and J genes are TRBV18 and TRBJ2-7; 7 bases match TRBD2. Germline loops: CDR1 KGHSH, CDR2 LQKENI. CDR3 size: 16 residues. The J segment lost 4 bases and the V segment lost 6 bases, leaving 15 bases of the junction unmatched. The CDR3 coding sequence is TGTGCCAGCTCGGGTGAACTGGACACCGGGGGGTACGAGCAGTACTTC. It yields the protein CASSGELDTGGYEQYF.

This chain joins TRBV2 and TRBJ1-1; D is unclear. V was pared by 10 bases and J by 0 bases, with 9 bases between. Germline lookup yields CDR1 SNHLY and CDR2 FYNNEI. CDR3 size: 12 residues. The CDR3 sequence: CATTSLNTEAFF. In DNA, the CDR3 is TGTGCCACTACTTCTCTGAACACTGAAGCTTTCTTT.

This CDR3 is CASSYRDSLNEQFF. The CDR3 nucleotides read TGTGCCAGCAGCTACCGGGACTCGCTCAATGAGCAGTTCTTC. V is TRBV7-9 and J is TRBJ2-1; D may be TRBD2 (6 bases). The CDR3 loop spans 14 amino acids. V was cut by 4 bases and J by 6 bases, with 13 bases left in between. The germline gives CDR1 SEHNR, CDR2 FQNEAQ (reference sequence).

The chain carries TRBV7-7 and TRBJ2-5; the match to TRBD2 covers 9 bases. There are 16 residues in the CDR3. V shed 3 bases and J 2 bases; nucleotides not matched to a gene: 7. Per germline, CDR1 SSHAT and CDR2 FNYEAQ (reference sequence). CDR3 bases: TGTGCCAGCAGCTTTGGGGGGAGCGGGAGGCAAGAGACCCAGTACTTC. This codes for CASSFGGSGRQETQYF.

The chain recombines TRBV27 with TRBJ2-3; tentative D call: TRBD1 (6 bases). This CDR3 is 14 amino acids long. V lost 2 bases, J lost 0 bases, and 6 bases lay in between. The germline V gene encodes CDR1 MNHEY and CDR2 SMNVEV (reference sequence). This CDR3 is CASSLDRSTDTQYF. CDR3 nucleotides: TGTGCCAGCAGTTTAGACAGGAGCACAGATACGCAGTATTTT.

This clone was observed a handful of times. The J gene is TRBJ1-1, the V gene TRBV6-6; the D is unclear. In germline, CDR1 is MNHNY, CDR2 SVGAGI (reference sequence). CDR3 length equals 14 residues. Trimming cost V 0 bases and J 5 bases, with 10 bases left between them. CDR3 sequence (DNA): TGTGCCAGCAGTTACTCGTTCTCGGGGACTGAAGCTTTCTTT. It yields the protein CASSYSFSGTEAFF.

The chain joins TRBV2 to TRBJ1-5; D call uncertain. The V and J ends lost 0 bases and 4 bases respectively, with 16 bases between them. Germline CDR1 and CDR2: SNHLY and FYNNEI. The CDR3 consists of 17 residues. The CDR3 nucleotides read TGTGCCAGCAGTGAAGCAGTCCGTATCAGGCCGAATCAGCCCCAGCATTTT. Translating gives CASSEAVRIRPNQPQHF.